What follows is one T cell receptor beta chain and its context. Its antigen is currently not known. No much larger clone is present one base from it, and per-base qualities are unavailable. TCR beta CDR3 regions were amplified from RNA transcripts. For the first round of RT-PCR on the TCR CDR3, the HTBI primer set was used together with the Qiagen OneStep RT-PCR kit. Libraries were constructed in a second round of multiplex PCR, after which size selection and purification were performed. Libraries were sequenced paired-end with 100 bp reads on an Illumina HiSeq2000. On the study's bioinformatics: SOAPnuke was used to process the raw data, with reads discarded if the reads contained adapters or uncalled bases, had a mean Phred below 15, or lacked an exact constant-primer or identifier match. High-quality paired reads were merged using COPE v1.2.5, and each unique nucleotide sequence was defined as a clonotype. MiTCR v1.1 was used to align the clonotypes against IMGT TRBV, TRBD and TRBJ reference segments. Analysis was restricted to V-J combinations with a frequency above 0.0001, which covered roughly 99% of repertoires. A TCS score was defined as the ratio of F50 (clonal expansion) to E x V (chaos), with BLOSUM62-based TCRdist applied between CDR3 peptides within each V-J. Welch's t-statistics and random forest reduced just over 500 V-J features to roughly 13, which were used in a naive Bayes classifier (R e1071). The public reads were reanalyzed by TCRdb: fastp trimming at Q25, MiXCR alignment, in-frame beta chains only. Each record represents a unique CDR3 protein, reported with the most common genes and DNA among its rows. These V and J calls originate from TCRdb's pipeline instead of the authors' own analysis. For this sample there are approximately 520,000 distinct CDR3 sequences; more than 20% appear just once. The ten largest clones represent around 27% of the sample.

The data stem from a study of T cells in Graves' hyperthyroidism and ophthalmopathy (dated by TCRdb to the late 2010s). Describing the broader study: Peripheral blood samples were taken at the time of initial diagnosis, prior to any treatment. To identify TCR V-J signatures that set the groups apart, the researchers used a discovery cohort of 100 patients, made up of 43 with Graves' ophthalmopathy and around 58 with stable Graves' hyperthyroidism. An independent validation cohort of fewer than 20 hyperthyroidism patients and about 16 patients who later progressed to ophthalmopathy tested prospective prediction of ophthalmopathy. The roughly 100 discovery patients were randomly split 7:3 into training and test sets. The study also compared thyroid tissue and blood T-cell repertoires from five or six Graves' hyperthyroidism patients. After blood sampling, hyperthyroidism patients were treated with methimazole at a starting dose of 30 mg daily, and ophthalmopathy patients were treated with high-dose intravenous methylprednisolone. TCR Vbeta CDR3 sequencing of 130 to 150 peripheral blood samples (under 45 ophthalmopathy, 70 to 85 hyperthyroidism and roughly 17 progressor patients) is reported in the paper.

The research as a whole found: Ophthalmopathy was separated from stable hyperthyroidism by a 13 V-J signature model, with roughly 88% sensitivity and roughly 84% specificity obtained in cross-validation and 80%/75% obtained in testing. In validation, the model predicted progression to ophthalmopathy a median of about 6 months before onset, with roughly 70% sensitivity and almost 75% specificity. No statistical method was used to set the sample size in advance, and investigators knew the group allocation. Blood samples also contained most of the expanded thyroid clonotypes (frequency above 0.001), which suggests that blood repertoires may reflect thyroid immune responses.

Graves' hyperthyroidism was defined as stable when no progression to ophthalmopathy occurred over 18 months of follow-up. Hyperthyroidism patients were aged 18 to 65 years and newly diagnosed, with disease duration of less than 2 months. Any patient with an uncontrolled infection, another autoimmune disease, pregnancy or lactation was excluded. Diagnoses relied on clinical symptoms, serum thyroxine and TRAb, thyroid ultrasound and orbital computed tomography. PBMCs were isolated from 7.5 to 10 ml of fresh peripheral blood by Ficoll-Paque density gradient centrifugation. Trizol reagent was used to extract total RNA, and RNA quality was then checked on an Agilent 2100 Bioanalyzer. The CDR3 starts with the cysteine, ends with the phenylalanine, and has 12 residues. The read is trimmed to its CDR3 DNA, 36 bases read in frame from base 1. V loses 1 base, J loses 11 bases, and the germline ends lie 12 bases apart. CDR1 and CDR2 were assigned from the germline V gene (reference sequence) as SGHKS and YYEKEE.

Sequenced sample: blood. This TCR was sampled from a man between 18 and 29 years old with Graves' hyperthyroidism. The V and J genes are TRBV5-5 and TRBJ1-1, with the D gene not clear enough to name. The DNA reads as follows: TGTGCCAGCAGCTTGTGGGCGGCCTCGGCTTTCTTT. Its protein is CASSLWAASAFF.